These T cell receptor beta chains were read from a single sample in a study of cytomegalovirus exposure and HLA in healthy donors. Here immunoSEQ multiplex PCR was the method, and the copy in TCRdb shows in-frame clones only, minus some. The sample holds 190,000 or so clones, under 85% seen once. The sample consisted of PBMCs. Receptors were obtained from a man aged 50 to 59 in good health and CMV-seronegative. Each CDR3 is given with its conserved first and last residue. Fields, in order: clone size, D gene, V gene, J gene, CDR3 length, CDR3 DNA, CDR3 protein. The D gene is left open where the match is weak. Clone size is stated in some rows and not others, as once, few, many or a class when expanded.

clone size: .; D gene: TRBD1; V gene: TRBV6-5; J gene: TRBJ2-5; CDR3 length: 14; CDR3 DNA: TGTGCCAGCAGCCGACAGGGGGCCTCTTTGACCCAGTACTTC; CDR3 protein: CASSRQGASLTQYF
clone size: .; D gene: TRBD2; V gene: TRBV6-5; J gene: TRBJ2-1; CDR3 length: 16; CDR3 DNA: TGTGCCAGCAGTTTCCAACCAGCGGGAGGGTACAATGAGCAGTTCTTC; CDR3 protein: CASSFQPAGGYNEQFF
clone size: .; D gene: .; V gene: TRBV7-2; J gene: TRBJ2-5; CDR3 length: 14; CDR3 DNA: TGTGCCAGCAGCCTGGGCAGGGTACAAGAGACCCAGTACTTC; CDR3 protein: CASSLGRVQETQYF
clone size: .; D gene: .; V gene: TRBV19; J gene: TRBJ1-5; CDR3 length: 16; CDR3 DNA: TGTGCCAGTAGTATAGAGCACAGACTAGGCAATCAGCCCCAGCATTTT; CDR3 protein: CASSIEHRLGNQPQHF
clone size: .; D gene: TRBD1; V gene: TRBV5-4; J gene: TRBJ2-2; CDR3 length: 15; CDR3 DNA: TGTGCCAGCAGCCTCGGGACAGGGGGAACCGGGGAGCTGTTTTTT; CDR3 protein: CASSLGTGGTGELFF
clone size: few; D gene: .; V gene: TRBV27; J gene: TRBJ2-7; CDR3 length: 13; CDR3 DNA: TGTGCCAGCAGGCCAACAGGGTCCGGCGGGCAGTACTTC; CDR3 protein: CASRPTGSGGQYF
clone size: .; D gene: .; V gene: TRBV21-1; J gene: TRBJ1-1; CDR3 length: 13; CDR3 DNA: TGTGCCAGCAGCAATCACAGGGGAACTGAAGCTTTCTTT; CDR3 protein: CASSNHRGTEAFF
clone size: .; D gene: .; V gene: TRBV11-2; J gene: TRBJ2-1; CDR3 length: 17; CDR3 DNA: TGTGCCAGCAGCTTATCTATTCGACGGAGCTCCTACAATGAGCAGTTCTTC; CDR3 protein: CASSLSIRRSSYNEQFF
clone size: .; D gene: TRBD1; V gene: TRBV10-2; J gene: TRBJ2-2; CDR3 length: 15; CDR3 DNA: TGCGCCAGCAGTGCCCAGGGGGCGAACACCGGGGAGCTGTTTTTT; CDR3 protein: CASSAQGANTGELFF
clone size: few; D gene: .; V gene: TRBV5-4; J gene: TRBJ1-1; CDR3 length: 14; CDR3 DNA: TGTGCCAGCAGCTTTAGAGCCTTGAACACTGAAGCTTTCTTT; CDR3 protein: CASSFRALNTEAFF
clone size: .; D gene: TRBD2; V gene: TRBV4-1; J gene: TRBJ2-7; CDR3 length: 16; CDR3 DNA: TGCGCCAGCAGCCAACCTACTAGCGGGAGATCTTACGAGCAGTACTTC; CDR3 protein: CASSQPTSGRSYEQYF
clone size: .; D gene: TRBD2; V gene: TRBV2; J gene: TRBJ2-7; CDR3 length: 15; CDR3 DNA: TGTGCCAGCAGGGCGGAGCTAGCGGGCCCCTACGAGCAGTACTTC; CDR3 protein: CASRAELAGPYEQYF
clone size: .; D gene: .; V gene: TRBV6-4; J gene: TRBJ2-3; CDR3 length: 17; CDR3 DNA: TGTGCCAGACGGGACATGGACTTTCTCGATTCCACAGATACGCAGTATTTT; CDR3 protein: CARRDMDFLDSTDTQYF
clone size: .; D gene: TRBD1; V gene: TRBV6-6; J gene: TRBJ2-3; CDR3 length: 16; CDR3 DNA: TGTGCCAGCACCCAAAATAACAGGGGGCGTATGGATACGCAGTATTTT; CDR3 protein: CASTQNNRGRMDTQYF
clone size: .; D gene: .; V gene: TRBV7-3; J gene: TRBJ1-1; CDR3 length: 14; CDR3 DNA: TGTGCCAGCAGCTTAATGGGAGAAAACACTGAAGCTTTCTTT; CDR3 protein: CASSLMGENTEAFF
clone size: once; D gene: TRBD1; V gene: TRBV9; J gene: TRBJ2-3; CDR3 length: 15; CDR3 DNA: TGTGCCAGCAGCGCTCGACAGGGCATGGGAGATACGCAGTATTTT; CDR3 protein: CASSARQGMGDTQYF
clone size: .; D gene: .; V gene: TRBV7-3; J gene: TRBJ2-3; CDR3 length: 14; CDR3 DNA: TGTGCCAGCAGCTTAACTCCATTCACAGATACGCAGTATTTT; CDR3 protein: CASSLTPFTDTQYF
clone size: .; D gene: TRBD2; V gene: TRBV19; J gene: TRBJ2-3; CDR3 length: 15; CDR3 DNA: TGTGCCAGTAGTTCCTGGACTAGCGGGCCCGATACGCAGTATTTT; CDR3 protein: CASSSWTSGPDTQYF
clone size: .; D gene: TRBD1; V gene: TRBV18; J gene: TRBJ1-2; CDR3 length: 14; CDR3 DNA: TGTGCCAGCTCACCGACGGACAGGAACTATGGCTACACCTTC; CDR3 protein: CASSPTDRNYGYTF
clone size: .; D gene: .; V gene: TRBV6-1; J gene: TRBJ1-2; CDR3 length: 13; CDR3 DNA: TGTGCCAGCAGGAACGGGGGGGCAGGTGGCTACACCTTC; CDR3 protein: CASRNGGAGGYTF
clone size: .; D gene: .; V gene: TRBV6-5; J gene: TRBJ2-2; CDR3 length: 15; CDR3 DNA: TGTGCCAGCAGTTACCAGGGGGGCCTACCCGGGGAGCTGTTTTTT; CDR3 protein: CASSYQGGLPGELFF